The 30 T cell receptor beta chains given below trace back to one sample, sequenced in a study of T-cell memory formation after mild COVID-19 (dated by TCRdb to 2020 to 2023). Library method: 5' RACE. The sequencer was an Illumina NovaSeq 6000. The public reads were reanalyzed by TCRdb: fastp trimming at Q25, MiXCR alignment, in-frame beta chains only. Each record represents a unique CDR3 protein, reported with the most common genes and DNA among its rows. The sample includes 250,000 to 300,000 distinct CDR3 sequences, with approximately 8% observed a single time. Around a fifth of the sample lies in the top ten. Material: PBMCs or a T cell subset sorted from them (not recorded which). The receptors derive from a man younger than 35 who had mild COVID-19 (a few samples of this study predate the infection). The sample titles of this study are shuffled in the database, so cell type and time point are left out; the donor was told from shared clones.

J is TRBJ1-2 and V is TRBV12-3 or TRBV12-4; the D gene is possibly TRBD1 (5 bases). This CDR3 has 14 residues. Deletions cut 6 bases from V and 5 bases from J, with 16 bases between. CDR3 DNA sequence: TGTGCCAGCAGGTCTTCCGGGACGGGGTATGGCTACACCTTC. Protein: CASRSSGTGYGYTF.

This clonotype was seen a few times. The chain combines TRBV7-9 with TRBJ1-5; D ambiguous. Germline V lookup: CDR1 SEHNR, CDR2 FQNEAQ (reference sequence). With 7 bases removed from V and 3 bases from J, the gap between germline ends came to 13 bases. This CDR3 has 14 residues. The CDR3 sequence is CASKDITVNQPQHF. In DNA, the CDR3 is TGTGCCAGCAAGGATATTACCGTCAATCAGCCCCAGCATTTT.

This clonotype was observed many times. The V and J genes are TRBV7-2 and TRBJ1-5; D gene ambiguous. V was cut by 3 bases and J by 3 bases, with 3 bases left in between. This CDR3 contains 12 residues. The V gene's germline CDR1 is SGHTA and CDR2 FQGNSA. The CDR3 reads CASSFYNQPQHF. The CDR3 region has the DNA TGTGCCAGCAGCTTTTACAATCAGCCCCAGCATTTT.

This clonotype has just a few counts. This chain connects TRBV4-1 to TRBJ2-3, with 7 bases lining up with TRBD2. V lost 4 bases to trimming and J lost 2 bases; unmatched junction nucleotides: 6. Germline-derived CDR1 and CDR2 are MGHRA and YSYEKL. This CDR3 has 15 residues. The CDR3 DNA reads as TGCGCCAGCAGCCGCACTAGCGAACCCACAGATACGCAGTATTTT. This encodes CASSRTSEPTDTQYF.

The V gene is TRBV2, the J gene TRBJ1-4; 8 bases match TRBD1. The germline gives CDR1 SNHLY, CDR2 FYNNEI. There are 15 residues in the CDR3. V shed 4 bases, J shed 5 bases, and the junction held 6 bases outside the gene matches. The CDR3 spells CASSVERQGNEKLFF. CDR3 nucleotide sequence: TGTGCCAGCAGTGTCGAGAGACAGGGGAATGAAAAACTGTTTTTT.

This clonotype was recorded a few times. For the CDR3, the DNA is TGCGCCAGCAGGTATTCTAGCGGGGGGCCTACAGATACGCAGTATTTT. Amino acid sequence: CASRYSSGGPTDTQYF. The chain joins TRBV5-1 to TRBJ2-3, with 11 bases matching TRBD2. The CDR3 spans 16 residues. CDR1 SGHRS and CDR2 YFSETQ come from the germline V gene. Germline trimming cut 5 bases from V and 3 bases from J; bases unmatched to any gene: 8.

Many counts were recorded for this clonotype. The chain links TRBV7-3 to TRBJ2-7; D is ambiguous. Trimming took off 5 bases at V and 4 bases at J, with 12 bases between the two ends. Per the germline V gene, CDR1 is SGHTA and CDR2 is FQGTGA. There are 13 residues in the CDR3. The CDR3 sequence: CASSPAESYEQYF. CDR3 bases: TGTGCCAGCAGCCCCGCCGAGTCTTACGAGCAGTACTTC.

The sample holds a few counts of this clonotype. The V and J genes are TRBV2 and TRBJ1-5; the D gene is possibly TRBD1 (5 bases). Germline loops: CDR1 SNHLY, CDR2 FYNNEI. Trimming removed 5 bases at V and 6 bases at J, with 17 bases between. The length of the CDR3 is 15 residues. CDR3 sequence reads: CASSLGTREGQPQHF. CDR3 coding DNA: TGTGCCAGCAGTCTGGGAACCAGGGAGGGTCAGCCCCAGCATTTT.

This clonotype has just a few counts. The gene calls are TRBV4-1 and TRBJ2-1; D gene ambiguous. V lost 4 bases, J lost 5 bases, and 15 bases lay in between. Per the germline V gene, CDR1 is MGHRA and CDR2 is YSYEKL. The CDR3 extends over 15 amino acids. CDR3 sequence: CASSPTIGYDNEQFF. As DNA, the CDR3 is TGCGCCAGCAGCCCAACCATAGGCTACGACAATGAGCAGTTCTTC.

The V call is TRBV7-3, the J call TRBJ1-6; D possibly corresponds to TRBD1 (6 bases). Per germline, CDR1 SGHTA and CDR2 FQGTGA. Deletions cut 9 bases from V and 9 bases from J, with 12 bases between. CDR3 size: 12 residues. In DNA form, the CDR3 reads TGTGCCAGTGGGACATTGGGTTCACCCCTCCACTTT. This codes for CASGTLGSPLHF.

This clonotype was seen a few times. V is TRBV7-2 and J is TRBJ2-3; tentative D call: TRBD2 (5 bases). Germline CDR1 and CDR2: SGHTA and FQGNSA. V was shortened by 6 bases and J by 3 bases, with 16 bases between the two germline ends. The CDR3 is 15 residues long. CDR3 DNA sequence: TGTGCCAGCAGGCAACCAACCAGAGGGACAGATACGCAGTATTTT. It is translated as CASRQPTRGTDTQYF. Combining the CDR3 with reference TRBV7-2 and TRBJ2-3 gives the whole variable domain GAGVSQSPSNKVTEKGKDVELRCDPISGHTALYWYRQSLGQGLEFLIYFQGNSAPDKSGLPSDRFSAERTGGSVSTLTIQRTQQEDSAVYLCASRQPTRGTDTQYFGPGTRLTVL.

V usage is TRBV3-1 and J usage is TRBJ2-1, with 11 bases aligning to TRBD2. CDR3 length: 16 amino acids. The V segment lost 2 bases and the J segment 2 bases; nucleotides outside the gene matches: 2. CDR1 LGHDT and CDR2 YNNKEL come from the germline V gene (reference sequence). CDR3 amino acids: CASSQLAGGPYNEQFF. The CDR3 DNA reads as TGTGCCAGCAGCCAACTAGCGGGGGGACCCTACAATGAGCAGTTCTTC.

This clonotype was observed at least ten times. The rearrangement joins TRBV7-9 to TRBJ2-3, with a tentative D call TRBD2 (6 bases). Trimming took 5 bases from V and 5 from J, leaving 8 bases between them. Germline V gene sequence: CDR1 SEHNR, CDR2 FQNEAQ (reference sequence). This CDR3 is 12 amino acids long. CDR3: CASSPGGDTQYF. The CDR3 DNA reads TGTGCCAGCAGCCCCGGGGGAGATACGCAGTATTTT.

This clonotype appeared many times. This chain connects TRBV7-3 to TRBJ2-1; no definite D call. Deletions cut 2 bases from V and 4 bases from J, with 9 bases between. From germline, CDR1 is SGHTA and CDR2 FQGTGA. The CDR3 is 14 amino acids. The DNA of the CDR3 is TGTGCCAGCAGCTTACGTCCAGATTACAATGAGCAGTTCTTC. This encodes CASSLRPDYNEQFF. The variable domain in full, with the rest retrieved from reference TRBV7-3 and TRBJ2-1, is GAGVSQTPSNKVTEKGKYVELRCDPISGHTALYWYRQSLGQGPEFLIYFQGTGAADDSGLPNDRFFAVRPEGSVSTLKIQRTERGDSAVYLCASSLRPDYNEQFFGPGTRLTVL.

This clonotype was seen a few times. The chain combines TRBV12-3 or TRBV12-4 with TRBJ2-3, with 10 bases matching TRBD2. This CDR3 spans 15 amino acids. With V trimmed by 5 bases and J by 5 bases, 7 bases remained unmatched. This CDR3 is CASSTAGGKGDTQYF. The DNA for the CDR3 is TGTGCCAGCAGTACAGCGGGAGGGAAGGGAGATACGCAGTATTTT.

This clonotype was counted many times. The chain combines TRBV20-1 with TRBJ2-2; a possible D gene is TRBD1 (6 bases). Germline V CDR1 and CDR2: DFQATT, SNEGSKA (reference sequence). This CDR3 contains 16 residues. Trimming cost V 0 bases and J 2 bases, with 13 bases left between them. Here the CDR3 DNA reads TGCAGTGCTAGAGATCCTAAGGGGGACAACACCGGGGAGCTGTTTTTT. This gives the protein CSARDPKGDNTGELFF.

V and J are TRBV7-6 and TRBJ1-5; TRBD1 is a possible D gene (6 bases). Germline V lookup: CDR1 SGHVS, CDR2 FNYEAQ. The CDR3 contains 16 residues. The V end was cut by 6 bases, the J end by 5 bases, with 20 bases between. The CDR3 sequence: CASSSTLDRWDQPQHF. CDR3 nucleotide sequence: TGTGCCAGCAGTTCCACCCTTGACAGGTGGGATCAGCCCCAGCATTTT.

This clonotype was found a few times. The chain has TRBV10-2 and TRBJ2-1, with 11 nucleotides matching TRBD1. J gave up 10 bases and V 6 bases, and 2 bases lay outside the gene matches. This CDR3 region has 12 residues. Germline CDR1 and CDR2: WSHSY and SAAADI. Here the CDR3 DNA reads TGCGCCAGCAGGGACAGGGGGCGCGAGCAGTTCTTC. It encodes CASRDRGREQFF.

This clonotype came up a few times. The chain carries TRBV11-2 and TRBJ1-3; a possible D gene is TRBD1 (5 bases). Germline V lookup: CDR1 SGHAT, CDR2 FQNNGV. The CDR3 runs 13 residues. V was shortened by 3 bases and J by 4 bases, with 7 bases between the two germline ends. The DNA of the CDR3 is TGTGCCAGCAGCTTTCAGGGAGGAAACACCATATATTTT. Translation: CASSFQGGNTIYF. Using reference TRBV11-2 and TRBJ1-3 for the parts outside the CDR3, the full variable domain is EAGVAQSPRYKIIEKRQSVAFWCNPISGHATLYWYQQILGQGPKLLIQFQNNGVVDDSQLPKDRFSAERLKGVDSTLKIQPAKLEDSAVYLCASSFQGGNTIYFGEGSWLTVV.

The DNA for the CDR3 is TGTGCCACCAGTGAAAAAGACGCGGACCATGAGCAGTTCTTC. Translation gives CATSEKDADHEQFF. This chain joins TRBV24-1 and TRBJ2-1; D is unresolved. V was clipped by 4 bases and J by 8 bases, with 14 bases between them. CDR3 length: 14 residues. CDR1 KGHDR and CDR2 SFDVKD come from the germline V gene.

This clonotype occurred a few times. V and J are TRBV27 and TRBJ2-3, with TRBD1 identical over 11 bases. This CDR3 contains 14 residues. V dropped 2 bases and J dropped 6; count of bases not matched to a gene: 1. Looked up from germline, CDR1 is MNHEY and CDR2 is SMNVEV (reference sequence). This CDR3 reads CASSLRDRGDTQYF. The DNA for the CDR3 is TGTGCCAGCAGTTTAAGGGACAGGGGGGATACGCAGTATTTT.

Only a few counts were recorded for this clonotype. This chain joins TRBV7-2 and TRBJ2-3, with D uncertain. This CDR3 region has 14 residues. V lost 7 bases and J lost 0, with 11 bases in between. CDR1 is SGHTA and CDR2 is FQGNSA in the germline V gene. The DNA for the CDR3 is TGTGCCAGCACCCCTTCGGACAGCACAGATACGCAGTATTTT. This gives the protein CASTPSDSTDTQYF.

This clonotype was recorded a few times. The chain recombines TRBV20-1 with TRBJ1-2, with D maybe TRBD1 (5 bases). Germline CDR1 and CDR2: DFQATT and SNEGSKA (reference sequence). The CDR3 has 13 amino acids. Trimming left V 3 bases short and J 3 bases short, with 11 bases between. The CDR3: CSASQGEDYGYTF. The CDR3 bases are TGCAGTGCTAGTCAGGGTGAAGACTATGGCTACACCTTC.

This clonotype was seen at least ten times. This rearrangement joins TRBV9 to TRBJ2-1, with TRBD1 matching 7 bases. CDR3 size: 15 residues. Germline V gene lookup returns CDR1 SGDLS and CDR2 YYNGEE. J gave up 7 bases and V 0 bases, and 7 bases lay outside the gene matches. The CDR3 reads CASSVEGAGGNEQFF. In DNA form, the CDR3 reads TGTGCCAGCAGCGTAGAGGGGGCAGGGGGAAATGAGCAGTTCTTC. The variable domain in full, with the rest retrieved from reference TRBV9 and TRBJ2-1, is DSGVTQTPKHLITATGQRVTLRCSPRSGDLSVYWYQQSLDQGLQFLIQYYNGEERAKGNILERFSAQQFPDLHSELNLSSLELGDSALYFCASSVEGAGGNEQFFGPGTRLTVL.

V and J are TRBV7-9 and TRBJ1-3, with D possibly matching TRBD1 (5 bases). The CDR3 is 16 residues long. Germline CDR1 reads SEHNR; CDR2 reads FQNEAQ (reference sequence). V lost 6 bases, J lost 4 bases, and 19 bases lay in between. This CDR3 reads CASSSPGLSTGNTIYF. CDR3 coding DNA: TGTGCCAGCAGTTCTCCGGGACTTTCGACCGGAAACACCATATATTTT.

This clonotype was observed a handful of times. In nucleotides, the CDR3 is TGTGCCACTTCAACGGGGCTCCGGGGGGATCACACCGGGGAGCTGTTTTTT. It yields the protein CATSTGLRGDHTGELFF. This chain uses TRBV6-5 with TRBJ2-2, with 7 nucleotides matching TRBD2. Germline CDR1 reads MNHEY; CDR2 reads SVGAGI. The CDR3 contains 17 residues. After removal of 10 bases from V and 3 bases from J, the junction contained 17 bases not matched to a gene.

This clonotype was seen a handful of times. V and J are TRBV7-2 and TRBJ2-3, with D perhaps TRBD2 (5 bases). There are 13 residues in the CDR3. The germline gives CDR1 SGHTA, CDR2 FQGNSA. Trimming took 4 bases from V and 5 from J, leaving 10 bases between them. CDR3 in amino acids: CASSSNRGDTQYF. CDR3 sequence (DNA): TGTGCCAGCAGCTCAAACCGGGGAGATACGCAGTATTTT. The complete variable domain, with remaining parts taken from reference TRBV7-2 and TRBJ2-3, reads GAGVSQSPSNKVTEKGKDVELRCDPISGHTALYWYRQSLGQGLEFLIYFQGNSAPDKSGLPSDRFSAERTGGSVSTLTIQRTQQEDSAVYLCASSSNRGDTQYFGPGTRLTVL.

This clonotype was recorded many times. V and J are TRBV5-1 and TRBJ2-1, with D possibly TRBD2 on 5 matching bases. Germline V gives CDR1 SGHRS, CDR2 YFSETQ. Trimming pared 5 bases from V and 2 bases from J, leaving 11 bases between. The CDR3 is 14 amino acids. CDR3 coding DNA: TGCGCCAGCAGGCTGGCCGGGACCTACAATGAGCAGTTCTTC. Amino acid sequence: CASRLAGTYNEQFF.

The sample holds a few counts of this clonotype. V is TRBV20-1 and J is TRBJ2-1; 10 bases align to TRBD2. The V segment lost 6 bases and the J segment 2 bases; nucleotides outside the gene matches: 4. The germline V gene encodes CDR1 DFQATT and CDR2 SNEGSKA (reference sequence). CDR3 size: 14 residues. The CDR3 nucleotides are TGCAGTGCGAGCAGCGGGGGGGCCTACAATGAGCAGTTCTTC. Its protein product is CSASSGGAYNEQFF.

This clonotype was recorded many times. The chain employs TRBV7-9 and TRBJ2-5; tentatively, D is TRBD2 (6 bases). Germline CDR1 is SEHNR and CDR2 is FQNEAQ (reference sequence). Trimming shortened V by 5 bases and J by 5 bases, and 15 bases separated the two germline ends. CDR3 size: 14 residues. The CDR3 nucleotides are TGTGCCAGCAGCCGACGAAGGGCGGGGGAGACCCAGTACTTC. Translated, it gives CASSRRRAGETQYF.